One and the same sample provided the 14 T cell receptor beta chains below, sequenced in a study of shared clonotypes between healthy human individuals. Assay: immunoSEQ multiplex PCR; the TCRdb copy retains only in-frame clones and omits some. The sample carries over 400,000 clones, over 70% recorded once. Sequencing input: PBMCs. The receptors derive from a woman aged 40 to 50 in good health. Some clones in this sample may be carry-over from other donors' samples.

The chain links TRBV28 to TRBJ2-3; D may correspond to TRBD1 or TRBD2 (5 bases each). This CDR3 contains 15 residues. With 5 bases removed from V and 4 bases from J, the gap between germline ends came to 16 bases. Germline V CDR1 and CDR2: MDHEN, SYDVKM. Here the CDR3 reads CASSPRGVGPDTQYF. For the CDR3, the DNA is TGTGCCAGCAGTCCGAGGGGAGTAGGCCCAGATACGCAGTATTTT.

The chain uses TRBV5-1 and TRBJ2-1; possible D gene TRBD1, 5 bases. The germline gives CDR1 SGHRS, CDR2 YFSETQ. The length of the CDR3 is 15 residues. The germline V and J ends were trimmed by 4 bases and 1 base, with 12 bases remaining between them. The CDR3 coding sequence is TGCGCCAGCAGCCCCAGGGTGGAATCCTACAATGAGCAGTTCTTC. This codes for CASSPRVESYNEQFF. Drawing the rest from reference TRBV5-1 and TRBJ2-1, the complete variable domain is KAGVTQTPRYLIKTRGQQVTLSCSPISGHRSVSWYQQTPGQGLQFLFEYFSETQRNKGNFPGRFSGRQFSNSRSEMNVSTLELGDSALYLCASSPRVESYNEQFFGPGTRLTVL.

This clone showed up just a few times. A much larger clone sits a single nucleotide away, making a read error possible. Other DNA sequences from this sample encode an identical CDR3 as well. The V gene is TRBV7-2, the J gene TRBJ2-7; D is perhaps TRBD2 (5 bases). Trimming cost V 5 bases and J 4 bases, with 18 bases left between them. CDR1 SGHTA and CDR2 FQGNSA come from the germline V gene. The CDR3 runs to 15 residues. CDR3 nucleotide sequence: TGTGCCAGCAGCCTAGGACTCGGTTCGGGGTACGAGCAGTACTTC. This codes for CASSLGLGSGYEQYF.

As regards this clone: A far larger clone is one base from this, pointing to a likely read error. The same CDR3 also results from other DNA sequences found in this sample. The gene calls are TRBV28 and TRBJ2-7, with 8 bases matching TRBD2. V lost 2 bases to trimming and J lost 4 bases; unmatched junction nucleotides: 10. The CDR3 contains 16 residues. The V gene's germline CDR1 is MDHEN and CDR2 SYDVKM. CDR3 nucleotide sequence: TGTGCCAGCAGTTTAGGGGTAGCGGGACCTTCATACGAGCAGTACTTC. Protein product: CASSLGVAGPSYEQYF. Combining the CDR3 with reference TRBV28 and TRBJ2-7 gives the whole variable domain DVKVTQSSRYLVKRTGEKVFLECVQDMDHENMFWYRQDPGLGLRLIYFSYDVKMKEKGDIPEGYSVSREKKERFSLILESASTNQTSMYLCASSLGVAGPSYEQYFGPGTRLTVT.

Comment on this clone: This sample includes further DNA sequences coding for the same CDR3. The chain recombines TRBV25-1 with TRBJ2-5; D may correspond to TRBD1 or TRBD2 (5 bases each). CDR3 size: 14 residues. Germline CDR1 MGHDK, CDR2 SYGVNS. The germline V and J ends were trimmed by 2 bases and 2 bases, with 9 bases remaining between them. For the CDR3, the DNA is TGTGCCAGCAGTGAAGGGGGAAATCAAGAGACCCAGTACTTC. The encoded protein is CASSEGGNQETQYF.

The rearrangement uses TRBV9 and TRBJ2-7; a possible D gene is TRBD2 (5 bases). The ends were cut back, 5 bases at V and 0 bases at J, with 15 bases in the middle. Germline CDR1 SGDLS, CDR2 YYNGEE. The CDR3 loop spans 15 amino acids. CDR3 protein: CASSEGGDLSYEQYF. In nucleotides, the CDR3 is TGTGCCAGCAGTGAGGGCGGAGATCTCTCCTACGAGCAGTACTTC.

This clone was detected only once. This chain uses TRBV10-1 with TRBJ2-1, with D hard to call. Germline loops: CDR1 WNHNN, CDR2 SYGVQD (reference sequence). Trimming took off 0 bases at V and 5 bases at J, with 2 bases between the two ends. CDR3 length equals 12 residues. This CDR3 is CASSESDNEQFF. As DNA, the CDR3 is TGCGCCAGCAGTGAGTCCGACAATGAGCAGTTCTTC.

The gene calls are TRBV6-1 and TRBJ1-2; D might be TRBD1 (5 bases). There are 13 residues in the CDR3. Germline assignment: CDR1 MNHNS and CDR2 SASEGT. V lost 8 bases and J 8 bases, leaving 18 bases between the germline ends. This chain's CDR3 is CASQRGSTDGYTF. Here the CDR3 DNA reads TGTGCCAGCCAAAGGGGTTCTACGGACGGCTACACCTTC.

CDR3: CASSLGANPSTDTQYF. Written as DNA, the CDR3 is TGTGCCAGCAGCTTAGGCGCCAACCCTAGCACAGATACGCAGTATTTT. The V gene is TRBV7-2, the J gene TRBJ2-3; D gene unclear. Germline CDR1 reads SGHTA; CDR2 reads FQGNSA. V was clipped by 1 base and J by 0 bases, with 11 bases between them. CDR3 length equals 16 residues.

The chain joins TRBV19 to TRBJ2-7; 7 bases align to TRBD2. The germline CDR1 and CDR2 sequences are LNHDA and SQIVND (reference sequence). V lost 1 base and J lost 3; bases outside the gene matches: 3. The CDR3 length is 14 residues. As DNA, the CDR3 is TGTGCCAGTAGTATAGCGGGAGGTTTCTACGAGCAGTACTTC. This encodes CASSIAGGFYEQYF.

The gene calls are TRBV4-1 and TRBJ2-2; D unresolved. The ends were cut back, 3 bases at V and 4 bases at J, with 18 bases in the middle. Germline CDR1 is MGHRA and CDR2 is YSYEKL. The CDR3 runs to 17 residues. In DNA, the CDR3 is TGCGCCAGCAGCCAGACTTCCGGAATCCCCCTCACCGGGGAGCTGTTTTTT. Translated, it gives CASSQTSGIPLTGELFF.

The chain uses TRBV2 and TRBJ2-7; a weak D match, TRBD1 (6 bases). Germline V CDR1 and CDR2: SNHLY, FYNNEI. CDR3 length: 13 amino acids. V gave up 4 bases and J gave up 7 bases, with 14 bases separating them. The CDR3 is CASSVGQLGEQYF. The DNA of the CDR3 is TGTGCCAGCAGTGTAGGACAGCTTGGAGAGCAGTACTTC.

The genes are TRBV6-5 and TRBJ1-2; no definite D call. This CDR3 has 15 amino acids. Germline lookup yields CDR1 MNHEY and CDR2 SVGAGI. Trimming left V 0 bases short and J 2 bases short, with 10 bases between. Written as DNA, the CDR3 is TGTGCCAGCAGTTACTCTGGGGTCACAAACTATGGCTACACCTTC. Residues: CASSYSGVTNYGYTF.

This clone showed up just once. V and J are TRBV28 and TRBJ2-3; TRBD2 aligns across 8 bases. The CDR3 is made up of 15 amino acids. The V gene's germline CDR1 is MDHEN and CDR2 SYDVKM. Unmatched junction bases numbered 5, after V lost 3 bases and J lost 3 bases. DNA of the CDR3: TGTGCCAGCAGTTTGCAAGCGGGAGATACAGATACGCAGTATTTT. Its translation is CASSLQAGDTDTQYF.